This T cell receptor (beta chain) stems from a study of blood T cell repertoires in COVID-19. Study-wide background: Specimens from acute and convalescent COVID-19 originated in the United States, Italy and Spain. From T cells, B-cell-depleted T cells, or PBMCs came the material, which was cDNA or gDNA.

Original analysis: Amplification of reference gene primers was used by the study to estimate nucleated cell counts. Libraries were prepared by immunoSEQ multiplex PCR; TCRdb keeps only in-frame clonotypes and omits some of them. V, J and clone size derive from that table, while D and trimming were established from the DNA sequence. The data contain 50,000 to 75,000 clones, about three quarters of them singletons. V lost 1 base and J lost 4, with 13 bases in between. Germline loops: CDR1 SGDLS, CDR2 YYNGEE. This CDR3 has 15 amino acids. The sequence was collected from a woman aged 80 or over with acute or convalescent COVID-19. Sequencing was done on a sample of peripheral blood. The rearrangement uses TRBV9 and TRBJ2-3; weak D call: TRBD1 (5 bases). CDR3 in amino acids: CASSVQGSFADTQYF. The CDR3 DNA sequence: TGTGCCAGCAGCGTACAGGGATCGTTCGCAGATACGCAGTATTTT.